One sample yielded the 26 T cell receptor beta chains listed below, sequenced in a study of T-cell reconstitution after alpha-beta-depleted transplantation in children. Unique molecular identifiers were used to barcode this TCRbeta library. One entry per CDR3 protein, called by TCRdb with MiXCR from the PCR reads. The data show about 400,000 distinct CDR3 sequences, approximately 12% seen once. This specimen consisted of PBMCs, obtained from the stem cell graft. The receptors shown here come from a human donor who donated a stem cell graft to a child with Fanconi anemia.

The table lists this clonotype with a few counts. This rearrangement joins TRBV28 to TRBJ1-5, with D tentatively TRBD1 (5 bases). V was trimmed by 3 bases and J by 9 bases, leaving 9 bases between them. The CDR3 consists of 12 residues. Germline values: CDR1 MDHEN, CDR2 SYDVKM. The CDR3 reads CASSLGPPPQHF. As DNA, the CDR3 is TGTGCCAGCAGTTTGGGGCCTCCGCCCCAGCATTTT.

This chain uses TRBV18 with TRBJ2-7; no firm D call. This CDR3 is 13 amino acids long. CDR1 KGHSH and CDR2 LQKENI come from the germline V gene. The ends were cut back, 0 bases at V and 4 bases at J, with 7 bases in the middle. As DNA, the CDR3 is TGTGCCAGCTCACCACCTGTAAAATACGAGCAGTACTTC. Its protein product is CASSPPVKYEQYF.

The J gene is TRBJ2-5, the V gene TRBV5-1; 8 bases match TRBD2. The CDR3 loop spans 15 amino acids. V shed 0 bases and J 3 bases; nucleotides not matched to a gene: 4. CDR1 is SGHRS, CDR2 YFSETQ, per germline. The CDR3, as DNA: TGCGCCAGCAGCTTGGACTTTAGCGGGAAAGAGACCCAGTACTTC. This sequence encodes CASSLDFSGKETQYF.

This clonotype showed up many times. In DNA, the CDR3 is TGCAGTGCTAGAGTGGGGACAGGGTACTCCTACGAGCAGTACTTC. It yields the protein CSARVGTGYSYEQYF. The J gene is TRBJ2-7, the V gene TRBV20-1; TRBD1 matches 9 bases. Germline V lookup: CDR1 DFQATT, CDR2 SNEGSKA (reference sequence). The CDR3 runs to 15 residues. V gave up 1 base and J gave up 0 bases; unmatched junction bases: 4.

This clonotype was seen a few times. The chain is built from TRBV5-1 and TRBJ2-2; the match to TRBD2 covers 8 bases. The germline V gene has CDR1 SGHRS and CDR2 YFSETQ. V dropped 3 bases and J dropped 4; count of bases not matched to a gene: 11. CDR3 length: 17 residues. Here the CDR3 reads CASSSSASGLPTGELFF. The DNA for the CDR3 is TGCGCCAGCAGCTCTTCGGCTAGCGGGTTACCCACCGGGGAGCTGTTTTTT. The entire variable domain, with the rest obtained from reference TRBV5-1 and TRBJ2-2, is as follows: KAGVTQTPRYLIKTRGQQVTLSCSPISGHRSVSWYQQTPGQGLQFLFEYFSETQRNKGNFPGRFSGRQFSNSRSEMNVSTLELGDSALYLCASSSSASGLPTGELFFGEGSRLTVL.

This clonotype was seen more than once but under ten times. The gene calls are TRBV4-2 and TRBJ2-2; D is perhaps TRBD2 (5 bases). Germline assignment: CDR1 LGHNA and CDR2 YNFKEQ. With 7 bases removed from V and 2 bases from J, the gap between germline ends came to 14 bases. The CDR3 length is 15 residues. The CDR3 is CASTPRGINTGELFF. The DNA for the CDR3 is TGTGCCAGCACCCCGAGAGGGATTAACACCGGGGAGCTGTTTTTT.

J is TRBJ2-7 and V is TRBV5-1, with a weak D call TRBD1 (5 bases). Looked up from germline, CDR1 is SGHRS and CDR2 is YFSETQ. This CDR3 spans 14 amino acids. The germline V and J ends were trimmed by 0 bases and 2 bases, with 9 bases remaining between them. The CDR3 DNA reads as TGCGCCAGCAGCTTGGGACAGACCACCTACGAGCAGTACTTC. Translation gives CASSLGQTTYEQYF.

The rearrangement links TRBV29-1 to TRBJ2-3; TRBD1 aligns across 8 bases. V gave up 6 bases and J gave up 4 bases; unmatched junction bases: 6. The CDR3 runs 13 residues. From germline, CDR1 is SQVTM and CDR2 ANQGSEA. The CDR3 DNA sequence: TGCAGCGTCGTACAGGGGGTATCAGATACGCAGTATTTT. It specifies CSVVQGVSDTQYF.

This clonotype was seen a few times. The rearrangement uses TRBV13 and TRBJ1-3; no definite D call. The CDR3 loop spans 17 amino acids. Germline CDR1 is PRHDT and CDR2 is FYEKMQ (reference sequence). Trimming shortened V by 5 bases and J by 0 bases, and 17 bases separated the two germline ends. Written as DNA, the CDR3 is TGTGCCAGCAGCCCCCTCAAACCAGCCGTCTCTGGAAACACCATATATTTT. It specifies CASSPLKPAVSGNTIYF.

This clonotype was seen at least ten times. The junction departs from the called germline gene at one end, perhaps through a read error. The V gene is TRBV29-1, the J gene TRBJ2-4; D perhaps matches TRBD2 (5 bases). The CDR3 loop spans 12 amino acids. Per germline, CDR1 SQVTM and CDR2 ANQGSEA. The CDR3 DNA follows: TGCAGCGTTAAAGAGGCGGGAAACATTCAGTACTTC. It is translated as CSVKEAGNIQYF. Complete variable domain (other parts from reference TRBV29-1 and TRBJ2-4): SAVISQKPSRDICQRGTSLTIQCQVDSQVTMMFWYRQQPGQSLTLIATANQGSEATYESGFVIDKFPISRPNLTFSTLTVSNMSPEDSSIYLCSVKEAGNIQYFGAGTRLSVL.

This clonotype was observed at least ten times. The chain couples TRBV27 to TRBJ1-2, with a weak D call TRBD1 (5 bases). The CDR3 runs to 14 residues. Germline V gene sequence: CDR1 MNHEY, CDR2 SMNVEV (reference sequence). Trimming left V 6 bases short and J 4 bases short, with 15 bases between. CDR3 coding DNA: TGTGCCAGCAGGTCCCTTGGGGGGATCTATGGCTACACCTTC. Its translation is CASRSLGGIYGYTF.

This chain joins TRBV12-3 or TRBV12-4 and TRBJ2-3; possible D gene TRBD1, 5 bases. The CDR3 consists of 12 residues. V was trimmed by 6 bases and J by 13 bases, leaving 17 bases between them. CDR3: CASSTDSPLEYF. The CDR3 DNA is TGTGCCAGCAGCACCGACAGTCCCCTTGAGTATTTT.

This clonotype was detected a few times. The V call is TRBV11-2, the J call TRBJ2-1; D might be TRBD1 or TRBD2, each matching 5 bases. V shed 1 base and J shed 6 bases, with 19 bases lying between them. The CDR3 has 17 amino acids. CDR1 SGHAT and CDR2 FQNNGV come from the germline V gene. In DNA form, the CDR3 reads TGTGCCAGCAGCTTAGTATCGGGGACGCAAGTAGGCAATGAGCAGTTCTTC. Amino acids: CASSLVSGTQVGNEQFF.

This clonotype was found a few times. The chain combines TRBV7-2 with TRBJ2-5, with 9 bases aligning to TRBD2. This CDR3 has 16 residues. The trim removed 3 bases at V and 4 bases at J, leaving 9 bases unmatched. The V gene's germline CDR1 is SGHTA and CDR2 FQGNSA. CDR3 region: CASSFVGRGGRETQYF. CDR3 nucleotide sequence: TGTGCCAGCAGCTTTGTGGGGCGGGGGGGCAGAGAGACCCAGTACTTC.

This clonotype was seen ten or more times. The V and J genes are TRBV18 and TRBJ2-1, with a tentative D call TRBD1 (6 bases). V lost 5 bases, J lost 6 bases, and 11 bases lay in between. The CDR3 has 13 amino acids. CDR1 and CDR2 (germline): KGHSH, LQKENI. Here the CDR3 reads CASSGGQFNEQFF. CDR3 nucleotides: TGTGCCAGCTCAGGCGGACAGTTCAATGAGCAGTTCTTC.

This chain joins TRBV5-1 and TRBJ2-5; TRBD1 aligns across 9 bases. The CDR3 spans 18 residues. Germline CDR1 SGHRS, CDR2 YFSETQ. J lost 0 bases, V lost 0 bases, and 9 bases had no gene match. CDR3 region: CASSLGVTGTGYQETQYF. The CDR3 DNA sequence: TGCGCCAGCAGCTTGGGGGTCACCGGGACAGGGTACCAAGAGACCCAGTACTTC. Variable domain in full (rest from reference TRBV5-1 and TRBJ2-5): KAGVTQTPRYLIKTRGQQVTLSCSPISGHRSVSWYQQTPGQGLQFLFEYFSETQRNKGNFPGRFSGRQFSNSRSEMNVSTLELGDSALYLCASSLGVTGTGYQETQYFGPGTRLLVL.

The table lists this clonotype with a few counts. V usage is TRBV5-1 and J usage is TRBJ2-1; 10 bases map to TRBD2. J lost 6 bases, V lost 0 bases, and 3 bases had no gene match. CDR3 length: 15 amino acids. Germline lookup yields CDR1 SGHRS and CDR2 YFSETQ. The CDR3 is CASSLDSGGVNEQFF. The CDR3 nucleotides are TGCGCCAGCAGCTTGGACAGCGGGGGGGTCAATGAGCAGTTCTTC. Looking up the rest from reference TRBV5-1 and TRBJ2-1 gives the full variable domain: KAGVTQTPRYLIKTRGQQVTLSCSPISGHRSVSWYQQTPGQGLQFLFEYFSETQRNKGNFPGRFSGRQFSNSRSEMNVSTLELGDSALYLCASSLDSGGVNEQFFGPGTRLTVL.

This clonotype was counted many times. As DNA, the CDR3 is TGCGCCAGCAGCCCAACGTCACAGGGGGCGACTGGAAACACCATATATTTT. Translation gives CASSPTSQGATGNTIYF. The J gene is TRBJ1-3, the V gene TRBV5-1; 9 bases map to TRBD1. Germline V gene sequence: CDR1 SGHRS, CDR2 YFSETQ. With V trimmed by 4 bases and J by 2 bases, 10 bases remained unmatched. There are 17 residues in the CDR3.

This clonotype was seen ten or more times. The chain couples TRBV6-4 to TRBJ2-3; 11 nucleotides align to TRBD2. The trim removed 7 bases at V and 4 bases at J, leaving 25 bases unmatched. The CDR3 contains 21 residues. Germline assignment: CDR1 MRHNA and CDR2 SNTAGT. CDR3 sequence reads: CASTNGAGQGIAGGHADTQYF. The CDR3 DNA is TGTGCCAGCACCAACGGGGCGGGACAGGGTATAGCGGGGGGGCACGCAGATACGCAGTATTTT.

The rearrangement uses TRBV12-3 or TRBV12-4 and TRBJ1-1, with 8 bases matching TRBD1. V lost 4 bases to trimming and J lost 7 bases; unmatched junction nucleotides: 8. The CDR3 extends over 14 amino acids. The CDR3 sequence is CASSSRQGPNEAFF. The CDR3 nucleotides are TGTGCCAGCAGTTCCAGACAGGGGCCGAATGAAGCTTTCTTT.

This clonotype was picked up many times. The chain employs TRBV5-5 and TRBJ2-7; D is possibly TRBD1 (6 bases). The germline CDR1 and CDR2 sequences are SGHKS and YYEKEE (reference sequence). The CDR3 consists of 16 residues. The V gene lost 0 bases and the J gene lost 2 bases, with 15 bases spanning the gap. The CDR3 is CASSLEARTAPYEQYF. Here the CDR3 DNA reads TGTGCCAGCAGCTTGGAGGCCCGGACAGCACCCTACGAGCAGTACTTC.

The rearrangement uses TRBV10-3 and TRBJ2-5; TRBD2 matches 8 bases. From germline, CDR1 is ENHRY and CDR2 SYGVKD. The ends lost 0 bases at V and 5 bases at J; junction bases unmatched: 8. This CDR3 is 16 amino acids long. CDR3 DNA: TGTGCCATCAGTGAGTCGACCGGGGGGGCTCCTGAGACCCAGTACTTC. It codes for CAISESTGGAPETQYF.

This clonotype has just a few counts. This chain links TRBV9 with TRBJ2-3; D assignment may be TRBD1 or TRBD2 (5 bases each). Germline-derived CDR1 and CDR2 are SGDLS and YYNGEE. The CDR3 loop spans 14 amino acids. V lost 3 bases to trimming and J lost 5 bases, with 13 bases between them. The CDR3 DNA follows: TGTGCCAGCAGCGCCCGGGTGGGGGAAGATACGCAGTATTTT. Protein product: CASSARVGEDTQYF.

A few counts support this clonotype. J is TRBJ1-2 and V is TRBV2, with D unclear. The CDR3 length is 13 residues. Trimming shortened V by 5 bases and J by 0 bases, and 7 bases separated the two germline ends. Per the germline V gene, CDR1 is SNHLY and CDR2 is FYNNEI. The CDR3 nucleotides are TGTGCCAGCAGTCTGACCTCTAACTATGGCTACACCTTC. The encoded protein is CASSLTSNYGYTF.

This clonotype occurred many times. The J gene is TRBJ2-5, the V gene TRBV13; D is unclear. This CDR3 contains 14 residues. CDR1 PRHDT and CDR2 FYEKMQ come from the germline V gene (reference sequence). V gave up 0 bases and J gave up 5 bases, with 10 bases separating them. The DNA for the CDR3 is TGTGCCAGCAGCTTAGGGATTGGGGTTGAGACCCAGTACTTC. This sequence encodes CASSLGIGVETQYF.

This clonotype was observed at least ten times. The chain combines TRBV20-1 with TRBJ2-1; D gene uncertain. Germline V CDR1 and CDR2: DFQATT, SNEGSKA (reference sequence). Trimming shortened V by 5 bases and J by 9 bases, and 8 bases separated the two germline ends. The CDR3 is 10 amino acids. The chain's CDR3 is CSAVFGEQFF. The CDR3 DNA sequence: TGCAGTGCTGTATTTGGTGAGCAGTTCTTC.